The 2 T cell receptor beta chains below come from one sample, sequenced in a study of regulatory T cells in long-lasting Graves disease. Time point in this sample: persistent/refractory GD, antithyroid drugs over 5 years with positive TRAb. RNA isolated from PBMCs was used to make the TCR library. Both iRepertoire HTBI primers and Arm-PCR of CDR3 regions were used to build the TCR beta libraries. One entry per CDR3 protein, called by TCRdb with MiXCR from the multiplex PCR reads. The sample lists 600,000 to 800,000 distinct CDR3 sequences, 30% seen once, with 42% in the top ten. This specimen was peripheral blood mononuclear cells (PBMCs), taken when the disease was refractory, from a patient treated with antithyroid drugs. These receptors came from a female donor with Graves disease.

Concerning this clonotype itself: At one end the junction does not follow the germline gene, possibly because of a read error. Here the CDR3 DNA reads TGTGCCAGCAGTCGGAAAAACAGGGAGGCTGAAGCTTTCTTT. Residues: CASSRKNREAEAFF. The chain employs TRBV10-3 and TRBJ1-1; D is perhaps TRBD1 (6 bases). CDR3 length equals 14 residues. Germline V lookup: CDR1 ENHRY, CDR2 SYGVKD.

The chain recombines TRBV29-1 with TRBJ1-1, with D maybe TRBD1 (5 bases). Looked up from germline, CDR1 is SQVTM and CDR2 is ANQGSEA. The CDR3 is 11 residues long. V dropped 5 bases and J dropped 6 bases, with 10 bases sitting between them. The CDR3 is CSVQRDAEAFF. CDR3 bases: TGCAGCGTTCAGAGGGACGCTGAAGCTTTCTTT.